This T cell receptor (beta chain) was found in a study of cytomegalovirus exposure and HLA in healthy donors. Study background: The use of the same platform for the 100 to 150 validation repertoires and the 550 to 850 first-cohort repertoires was reported by a later analysis.

The table came from immunoSEQ multiplex PCR; TCRdb's copy has only in-frame clones and leaves some out. This sample carries hundreds of thousands of clones, about nine tenths of them seen once, and the ten largest clones take around 3.1%. V shed 0 bases and J shed 2 bases, with 14 bases lying between them. The V gene's germline CDR1 is LGHNA and CDR2 YSLEER. The CDR3 extends over 16 amino acids. The sequence derives from a woman aged 25-40 years in good health and CMV-seronegative. The chain links TRBV4-3 to TRBJ2-7; D possibly matches TRBD1 or TRBD2 (5 bases each). Sequenced sample: PBMCs. The CDR3 nucleotides are TGCGCCAGCAGCCAAGATAGAGGGGACGGTACCTACGAGCAGTACTTC. This codes for CASSQDRGDGTYEQYF.